Presented here are 6 T cell receptor beta chains from one specimen sequenced in a study of beta chain features in type 1 diabetes. What was sequenced were expressed TCRB transcripts, since all of the isolated RNA had been reverse transcribed. TCRdb keeps only in-frame clones here, not all; method: immunoSEQ multiplex PCR. Here the sample spans hundreds of thousands of clones, around 15% being singletons. Specimen: central memory CD4+ T cells from blood. Receptors were obtained from a man aged 30 to 39 in good health.

This chain links TRBV6-4 with TRBJ2-3; no reliable D call. Trimming left V 4 bases short and J 4 bases short, with 18 bases between. CDR3 length: 16 residues. The germline V gene has CDR1 MRHNA and CDR2 SNTAGT. For the CDR3, the DNA is TGTGCCAGCAGTGTGGTACCTGGTCGTCCCCCAGATACGCAGTATTTT. Its protein is CASSVVPGRPPDTQYF.

This clone was detected ten times or more. This chain uses TRBV19 with TRBJ2-7, with a tentative D call TRBD2 (5 bases). The CDR3 spans 14 residues. Germline V CDR1 and CDR2: LNHDA, SQIVND (reference sequence). The V and J ends lost 3 bases and 5 bases respectively, with 14 bases between them. The CDR3 DNA is TGTGCCAGTAGTATTAACGGGAATAGCCACGAGCAGTACTTC. Protein: CASSINGNSHEQYF.

This clone came up a few times. The chain recombines TRBV27 with TRBJ2-5; D call uncertain. With 7 bases removed from V and 5 bases from J, the gap between germline ends came to 5 bases. There are 10 residues in the CDR3. The V gene's germline CDR1 is MNHEY and CDR2 SMNVEV (reference sequence). CDR3 amino acids: CASTRETQYF. In DNA form, the CDR3 reads TGTGCCAGCACTAGGGAGACCCAGTACTTC.

In nucleotides, the CDR3 is TGTGCCAGCAGTTTAATCCAAAATTCACCCCTCCACTTT. Its translation is CASSLIQNSPLHF. The rearrangement uses TRBV27 and TRBJ1-6; no reliable D call. The CDR3 contains 13 residues. Germline loops: CDR1 MNHEY, CDR2 SMNVEV (reference sequence). Between the trimmed V and J ends, which lost 2 bases and 7 bases, there was a span of 6 bases.

The chain employs TRBV4-3 and TRBJ1-4; D might be TRBD1 (6 bases). This CDR3 is built from 13 residues. Germline assignment: CDR1 LGHNA and CDR2 YSLEER. V shed 4 bases and J shed 4 bases, with 7 bases lying between them. CDR3 region: CASSRTDNEKLFF. CDR3 DNA: TGCGCCAGCAGCCGGACAGATAATGAAAAACTGTTTTTT.

This clone counts as medium-sized (0.01 to 0.1%). This sample also contains other DNA sequences that code for the same CDR3. The genes are TRBV5-4 and TRBJ1-1; D gene unclear. V gave up 0 bases and J gave up 1 base, with 10 bases separating them. The CDR3 runs to 15 residues. Per germline, CDR1 SGHNT and CDR2 YYREEE (reference sequence). The chain's CDR3 is CASSLARAGNTEAFF. The DNA of the CDR3 is TGTGCCAGCAGCTTGGCCCGGGCGGGGAACACTGAAGCTTTCTTT.